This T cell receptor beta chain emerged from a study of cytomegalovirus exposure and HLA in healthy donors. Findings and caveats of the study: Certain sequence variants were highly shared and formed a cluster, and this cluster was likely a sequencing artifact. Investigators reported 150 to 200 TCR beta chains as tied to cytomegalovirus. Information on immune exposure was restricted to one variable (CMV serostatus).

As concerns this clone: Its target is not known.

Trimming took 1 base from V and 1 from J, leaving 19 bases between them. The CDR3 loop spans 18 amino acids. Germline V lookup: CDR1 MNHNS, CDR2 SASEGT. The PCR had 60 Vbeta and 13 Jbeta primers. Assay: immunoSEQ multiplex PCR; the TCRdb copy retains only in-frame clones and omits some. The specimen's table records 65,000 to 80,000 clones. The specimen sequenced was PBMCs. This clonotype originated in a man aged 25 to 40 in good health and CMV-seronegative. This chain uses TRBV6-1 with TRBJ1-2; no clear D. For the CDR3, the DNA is TGTGCCAGCAGTGAAGGTTGGGCAGCTTCCTCCTATAACTATGGCTACACCTTC. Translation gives CASSEGWAASSYNYGYTF.